The rows below give T cell receptor beta chains drawn from one sample of a study of OX40 agonist ivuxolimab in advanced cancers. Some clones are missing from TCRdb's copy, which holds only in-frame ones; the method was immunoSEQ multiplex PCR. The sample yields more than 55,000 clones, 80% to 95% seen once. The starting material was CD4+ or CD8+ T cells sorted from blood, obtained in a trial of the OX40 agonist ivuxolimab. These receptors were collected from an adult with an advanced solid tumor such as melanoma, head and neck, liver or kidney cancer. Both conserved end residues are part of each CDR3. Each record gives: CDR3 length, V gene, J gene, D gene, CDR3 DNA, CDR3 protein. The D gene is left open where the match is weak.

>14|TRBV30|TRBJ2-1|TRBD1
TGTGCCTGGAGTGGGGGACAGGGGAGGAATGAGCAGTTCTTC
CAWSGGQGRNEQFF
>13|TRBV2|TRBJ1-2|-
TGTGCCAGCACGGAGGGAAGTTCCTATGGCTACACCTTC
CASTEGSSYGYTF
>15|TRBV27|TRBJ1-2|TRBD1
TGTGCCAGCAGCCGGACAGGGGAGGGCTACTATGGCTACACCTTC
CASSRTGEGYYGYTF
>15|TRBV7-2|TRBJ2-7|-
TGTGCCAGCAGCTTAGGGTTGGGTTCTTCCTACGAGCAGTACTTC
CASSLGLGSSYEQYF
>15|TRBV28|TRBJ2-4|-
TGTGCCAGCACCGACGGATATGAGGGGGAAAACATTCAGTACTTC
CASTDGYEGENIQYF
>14|TRBV6-6|TRBJ1-1|-
TGTGCCAGCAGTTACTCTGGGGTCGGTACTGAAGCTTTCTTT
CASSYSGVGTEAFF
>15|TRBV4-1|TRBJ2-1|-
TGCGCCAGCAGCCAAGAAAGGGCCTCCCACAATGAGCAGTTCTTC
CASSQERASHNEQFF
>14|TRBV9|TRBJ2-7|-
TGTGCCAGCAGCGAGGGGAGGAGCGCCTACGAGCAGTACTTC
CASSEGRSAYEQYF
>15|TRBV30|TRBJ2-1|TRBD2
TGTGCCTGCCGACTAGCGGGAGTAGGCAATGGTGAGCAGTTCTTC
CACRLAGVGNGEQFF
>14|TRBV11-2|TRBJ1-4|TRBD1
TGTGCCAGCAGCGCGGACAGGGACTGGGAAAAACTGTTTTTT
CASSADRDWEKLFF
>15|TRBV11-3|TRBJ2-1|-
TGTGCCAGCAGCGCCCGGGACGCCGCCTACAATGAGCAGTTCTTC
CASSARDAAYNEQFF
>15|TRBV7-3|TRBJ2-1|TRBD2
TGTGCCAGCAGCCTCAGCGGGGGGGCTTACAATGAGCAGTTCTTC
CASSLSGGAYNEQFF
>15|TRBV11-2|TRBJ2-6|-
TGTGCCAGCAGCCTGGGAGGTACTGGGGCCAACGTCCTGACTTTC
CASSLGGTGANVLTF
>15|TRBV11-1|TRBJ2-3|TRBD2
TGTGCCAGCAGCTCCGGGACTAGCGGGGGAGATACGCAGTATTTT
CASSSGTSGGDTQYF
>15|TRBV30|TRBJ1-5|TRBD1
TGTGCCTGGAGTTCCGGGACAGGGGCAAATCAGCCCCAGCATTTT
CAWSSGTGANQPQHF
>17|TRBV11-2|TRBJ2-7|-
TGTGCCAGCAGCTTAGATCGAACGGACTTAGGCCTCTACGAGCAGTACTTC
CASSLDRTDLGLYEQYF
>17|TRBV2|TRBJ2-1|-
TGTGCCAGCAGTGTTAGGACCGATACCTCAATCGACAATGAGCAGTTCTTC
CASSVRTDTSIDNEQFF
>13|TRBV7-6|TRBJ1-1|-
TGTGCCAGCAGCTTGGACGACAGTAATGAAGCTTTCTTT
CASSLDDSNEAFF
>15|TRBV10-2|TRBJ2-7|-
TGCGCCAGCAGTGATACGGAAGCTAGCTCCTACGAGCAGTACTTC
CASSDTEASSYEQYF
>15|TRBV7-2|TRBJ1-1|TRBD1
TGTGCCAGCAGCACCTGGGACAGTTTAAACACTGAAGCTTTCTTT
CASSTWDSLNTEAFF
>13|TRBV7-6|TRBJ1-4|-
TGTGCCAGCAGCTTAGCGAGGGACGAAAAACTGTTTTTT
CASSLARDEKLFF